The 20 T cell receptor beta chains below come from one sample, sequenced in a study of regulatory T cells in long-lasting Graves disease. CDR3-region Arm-PCR and iRepertoire HTBI primers produced the TCR beta libraries. TCRdb independently ran MiXCR on the multiplex PCR reads; one entry per CDR3 protein. The sample carries about 540,000 distinct CDR3 sequences, roughly 14% recorded once. The time point: newly diagnosed GD, antithyroid drugs for less than 3 months. Researchers made the TCR library from RNA that was extracted from PBMCs. The data also belong to a second study, concerning T cells in Graves' hyperthyroidism and ophthalmopathy.

Here the sequenced sample was peripheral blood mononuclear cells (PBMCs), taken at new diagnosis, from a patient treated with antithyroid drugs. Every receptor here comes from a man under 40 with Graves disease.

The J gene is TRBJ2-5, the V gene TRBV6-5; D might be TRBD1 (6 bases). The CDR3 is made up of 14 amino acids. Germline lookup yields CDR1 MNHEY and CDR2 SVGAGI. V lost 4 bases, J lost 2 bases, and 11 bases lay in between. CDR3 DNA sequence: TGTGCCAGCAGTTTTTTGGACAGACAAGAGACCCAGTACTTC. Translating it yields CASSFLDRQETQYF.

The chain recombines TRBV27 with TRBJ2-6, with D possibly called TRBD1 or TRBD2 (5 bases each). The CDR3 consists of 17 residues. Trimming took off 7 bases at V and 0 bases at J, with 16 bases between the two ends. The germline V gene has CDR1 MNHEY and CDR2 SMNVEV (reference sequence). CDR3 DNA sequence: TGTGCCAGCACTCTTGGGACGGGAAGCTCTGGGGCCAACGTCCTGACTTTC. This encodes CASTLGTGSSGANVLTF.

This clonotype has at least ten counts. This chain uses TRBV29-1 with TRBJ2-3; TRBD2 aligns across 11 bases. With V trimmed by 6 bases and J by 0 bases, 2 bases remained unmatched. Germline V gene sequence: CDR1 SQVTM, CDR2 ANQGSEA. The CDR3 totals 14 residues. In DNA form, the CDR3 reads TGCAGCGTCCGGACTAGCGGGAGCACAGATACGCAGTATTTT. Protein product: CSVRTSGSTDTQYF.

In this sample, this clonotype turned up many times. This chain uses TRBV5-1 with TRBJ1-2; possibly TRBD1 for D (5 bases). V was shortened by 3 bases and J by 1 base, with 7 bases between the two germline ends. Germline lookup yields CDR1 SGHRS and CDR2 YFSETQ. The CDR3 covers 13 residues. CDR3 DNA sequence: TGCGCCAGCAGCTGGGACGGTAACTATGGCTACACCTTC. Amino acids: CASSWDGNYGYTF.

The chain is built from TRBV12-3 or TRBV12-4 and TRBJ2-7, with 12 bases identical to TRBD2. The V gene end was trimmed by 8 bases and the J gene end by 7 bases; junction bases not matched to a gene: 24. This CDR3 contains 19 residues. The CDR3 here is CASGPVGGLAGNPSREQYF. The CDR3 DNA sequence: TGTGCCAGCGGCCCAGTAGGAGGACTAGCGGGGAACCCTAGTAGGGAGCAGTACTTC.

In its sample, this clonotype was seen many times. This chain connects TRBV11-3 to TRBJ2-7; 9 nucleotides agree with TRBD1. V was clipped by 4 bases and J by 2 bases; unmatched bases: 6. Germline CDR1 is SGHNT and CDR2 is YENEEA. This CDR3 spans 15 amino acids. CDR3 loop: CASSSEDRGAYEQYF. The CDR3 DNA reads as TGTGCCAGCAGCTCCGAAGACAGGGGGGCCTACGAGCAGTACTTC.

This clonotype was recorded a few times. The J gene is TRBJ2-5, the V gene TRBV20-1, with D possibly TRBD2 on 5 matching bases. V was cut by 1 base and J by 4 bases, with 16 bases left in between. The CDR3 is made up of 15 amino acids. CDR1 is DFQATT, CDR2 SNEGSKA, per germline (reference sequence). The CDR3 sequence: CSARVGRTVVETQYF. The CDR3 DNA reads as TGCAGTGCTAGAGTAGGGAGAACGGTCGTAGAGACCCAGTACTTC.

There are many counts of this clonotype. The V call is TRBV7-9, the J call TRBJ1-1, with no clear D. CDR1 is SEHNR, CDR2 FQNEAQ, per germline (reference sequence). The V end was cut by 4 bases, the J end by 7 bases, with 10 bases between. CDR3 length equals 12 residues. The CDR3 protein is CASSSYVVEAFF. The CDR3 DNA is TGTGCCAGCAGCTCCTACGTGGTTGAAGCTTTCTTT.

This clonotype was observed at least ten times. At one end, the junction sequence differs from germline, possibly due to a read error. This sequence joins TRBV5-1 and TRBJ2-3; 9 bases align to TRBD2. Germline V gene sequence: CDR1 SGHRS, CDR2 YFSETQ. This CDR3 is built from 12 residues. In DNA, the CDR3 is TGTGCCAGTAGCGGGAGCTCAGATACGCAGTATTTT. It yields the protein CASSGSSDTQYF.

As concerns this clonotype: A much larger clone is a single base away; this may be a read error. The chain recombines TRBV5-6 with TRBJ1-2; D might be TRBD1 (6 bases). This CDR3 is built from 13 residues. From germline, CDR1 is SGHDT and CDR2 YYEEEE. V dropped 3 bases and J dropped 5 bases, with 11 bases sitting between them. The CDR3 loop reads CASSSDSMYGYTF. CDR3 nucleotide sequence: TGTGCCAGCAGCTCGGACAGCATGTATGGCTACACCTTC.

This clonotype was observed at least ten times. The chain has TRBV7-2 and TRBJ2-1; D assignment may be TRBD1 or TRBD2 (5 bases each). The germline gives CDR1 SGHTA, CDR2 FQGNSA. The germline V and J ends were trimmed by 5 bases and 9 bases, with 23 bases remaining between them. The CDR3 runs to 16 residues. The CDR3 DNA reads as TGTGCCAGCAGCCCGAACCGGGACGTGCGTTCTGGTGAGCAGTTCTTC. Its protein product is CASSPNRDVRSGEQFF.

There are a few counts of this clonotype. The CDR3 DNA is TGTGCCAGCAGCCCCGCAGTCTCTAGCGGGAGGAGGACAGATACGCAGTATTTT. Amino acids: CASSPAVSSGRRTDTQYF. The V call is TRBV7-9, the J call TRBJ2-3; 11 bases match TRBD2. This CDR3 has 18 amino acids. Trimming removed 5 bases from V and 3 bases from J; junction bases left unmatched: 13. Germline V lookup: CDR1 SEHNR, CDR2 FQNEAQ (reference sequence). Filled out from reference TRBV7-9 and TRBJ2-3, the complete variable domain reads DTGVSQNPRHKITKRGQNVTFRCDPISEHNRLYWYRQTLGQGPEFLTYFQNEAQLEKSRLLSDRFSAERPKGSFSTLEIQRTEQGDSAMYLCASSPAVSSGRRTDTQYFGPGTRLTVL.

This clonotype came up once. A read error may explain this, as a much larger clone is one base away. This chain links TRBV20-1 with TRBJ2-5, with 7 nucleotides matching TRBD1. The CDR3 spans 15 residues. CDR1 is DFQATT and CDR2 is SNEGSKA in the germline V gene (reference sequence). CDR3 amino acids: CSTRDLQGQSETQYF. In DNA, the CDR3 is TGCAGTACTAGAGACCTCCAGGGACAGTCGGAGACCCAGTACTTC.

This clonotype was recorded at least ten times. This rearrangement joins TRBV5-1 to TRBJ2-1; TRBD2 agrees at 8 bases. Germline CDR1 and CDR2: SGHRS and YFSETQ. This CDR3 comprises 17 residues. Losses at the gene ends were 2 bases for V and 0 bases for J; bases not matched to a gene: 7. The CDR3 protein is CASSFFAGRDSYNEQFF. The CDR3 region has the DNA TGCGCCAGCAGCTTCTTTGCCGGGAGGGACTCCTACAATGAGCAGTTCTTC.

The sample holds a few counts of this clonotype. This chain joins TRBV24-1 and TRBJ2-1; D unresolved. CDR1 and CDR2 (germline): KGHDR, SFDVKD. The CDR3 is 13 residues long. V was clipped by 3 bases and J by 9 bases, with 11 bases between them. The CDR3 reads CATSDGDVPEQFF. The CDR3 coding sequence is TGTGCCACCAGTGATGGTGATGTCCCTGAGCAGTTCTTC.

This clonotype came up many times. V and J are TRBV12-3 or TRBV12-4 and TRBJ2-2; D is possibly TRBD1 (6 bases). The CDR3 is made up of 15 amino acids. V lost 6 bases and J 5 bases, leaving 16 bases between the germline ends. The CDR3 here is CASSETGSGTGELFF. The CDR3 DNA follows: TGTGCCAGCAGCGAAACAGGGAGTGGTACCGGGGAGCTGTTTTTT.

This clonotype was seen repeatedly, ten times or more. The rearrangement links TRBV27 to TRBJ2-5; D perhaps matches TRBD2 (7 bases). Trimming left V 4 bases short and J 4 bases short, with 13 bases between. Germline V gene data show CDR1 as MNHEY and CDR2 as SMNVEV (reference sequence). The length of the CDR3 is 14 residues. CDR3 loop: CASSSTRGAETQYF. CDR3 nucleotides: TGTGCCAGCAGTTCCACCCGGGGGGCAGAGACCCAGTACTTC.

This clonotype was seen repeatedly, ten times or more. The junction does not match germline at one end; this may be a read error. The J gene is TRBJ2-3, the V gene TRBV7-9; 8 positions agree with TRBD2. The CDR3 has 14 residues. Germline CDR1 and CDR2: SEHNR and FQNEAQ (reference sequence). CDR3 sequence reads: CAGRSGRVRDTQYF. CDR3 nucleotide sequence: TGTGCCGGCAGAAGCGGGAGAGTCCGCGATACGCAGTATTTT.

This clonotype was counted ten times or more. The chain combines TRBV6-1 with TRBJ1-4; 10 bases line up with TRBD1. The CDR3 contains 16 residues. The germline CDR1 and CDR2 sequences are MNHNS and SASEGT. V was pared by 4 bases and J by 2 bases, with 4 bases of the junction left unmatched. Here the CDR3 DNA reads TGTGCCAGCAGTGGACAGGGGGCGAGGACTAATGAAAAACTGTTTTTT. Translated: CASSGQGARTNEKLFF.

This clonotype was seen many times. V usage is TRBV10-3 and J usage is TRBJ1-5; 8 nucleotides align to TRBD1. This CDR3 has 16 residues. Germline V lookup: CDR1 ENHRY, CDR2 SYGVKD. V trimming: 3 bases; J trimming: 5 bases; junction bases outside the gene matches: 9. This CDR3 is CAISDPRDRSYQPQHF. As DNA, the CDR3 is TGTGCCATCAGTGATCCCCGGGACAGGAGCTATCAGCCCCAGCATTTT.